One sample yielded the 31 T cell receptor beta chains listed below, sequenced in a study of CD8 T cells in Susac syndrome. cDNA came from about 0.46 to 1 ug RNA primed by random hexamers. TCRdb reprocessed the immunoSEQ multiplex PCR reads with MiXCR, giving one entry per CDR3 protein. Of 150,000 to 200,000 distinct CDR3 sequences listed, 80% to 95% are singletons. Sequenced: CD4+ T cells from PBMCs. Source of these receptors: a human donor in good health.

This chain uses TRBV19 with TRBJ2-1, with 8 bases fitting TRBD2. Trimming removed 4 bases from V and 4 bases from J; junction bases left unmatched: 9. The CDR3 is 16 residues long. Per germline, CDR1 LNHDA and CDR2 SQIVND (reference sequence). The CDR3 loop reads CASSKNLAGKYNEQFF. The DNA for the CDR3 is TGTGCCAGTAGTAAGAATTTAGCGGGGAAATACAATGAGCAGTTCTTC.

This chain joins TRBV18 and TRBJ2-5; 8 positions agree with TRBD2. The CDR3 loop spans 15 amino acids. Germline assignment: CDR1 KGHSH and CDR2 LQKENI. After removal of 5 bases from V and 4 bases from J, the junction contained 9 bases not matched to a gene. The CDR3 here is CASSRASGSPETQYF. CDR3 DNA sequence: TGTGCCAGCTCAAGGGCCAGCGGGAGCCCAGAGACCCAGTACTTC.

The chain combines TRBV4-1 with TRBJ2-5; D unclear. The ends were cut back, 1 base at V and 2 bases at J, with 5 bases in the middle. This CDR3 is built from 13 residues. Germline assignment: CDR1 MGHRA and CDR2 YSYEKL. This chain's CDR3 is CASSQVAQETQYF. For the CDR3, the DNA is TGCGCCAGCAGCCAAGTCGCTCAAGAGACCCAGTACTTC.

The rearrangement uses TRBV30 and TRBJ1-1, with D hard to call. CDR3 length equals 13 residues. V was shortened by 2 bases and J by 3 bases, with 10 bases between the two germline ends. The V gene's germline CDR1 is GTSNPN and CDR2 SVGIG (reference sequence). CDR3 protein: CAWSQASYTEAFF. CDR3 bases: TGTGCCTGGAGTCAAGCATCCTACACTGAAGCTTTCTTT. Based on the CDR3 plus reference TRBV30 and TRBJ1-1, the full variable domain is SQTIHQWPATLVQPVGSPLSLECTVEGTSNPNLYWYRQAAGRGLQLLFYSVGIGQISSEVPQNLSASRPQDRQFILSSKKLLLSDSGFYLCAWSQASYTEAFFGQGTRLTVV.

The CDR3 here is CASSNPGAGNEQYF. The CDR3 nucleotides read TGTGCCAGCAGCAACCCGGGGGCCGGGAACGAGCAGTACTTC. The J gene is TRBJ2-7, the V gene TRBV11-1; D is perhaps TRBD1 or TRBD2 (6 bases each). Germline values: CDR1 SGHAT, CDR2 FQDESV (reference sequence). V was cut by 5 bases and J by 5 bases, with 16 bases left in between. This CDR3 is built from 14 residues. Complete variable domain (other parts from reference TRBV11-1 and TRBJ2-7): EAEVAQSPRYKITEKSQAVAFWCDPISGHATLYWYRQILGQGPELLVQFQDESVVDDSQLPKDRFSAERLKGVDSTLKIQPAELGDSAMYLCASSNPGAGNEQYFGPGTRLTVT.

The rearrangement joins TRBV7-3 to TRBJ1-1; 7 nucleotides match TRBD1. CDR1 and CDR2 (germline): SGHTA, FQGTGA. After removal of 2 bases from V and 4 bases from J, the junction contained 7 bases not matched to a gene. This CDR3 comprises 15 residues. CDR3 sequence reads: CASSLSPTGITEAFF. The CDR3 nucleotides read TGTGCCAGCAGCTTATCCCCGACAGGGATCACTGAAGCTTTCTTT.

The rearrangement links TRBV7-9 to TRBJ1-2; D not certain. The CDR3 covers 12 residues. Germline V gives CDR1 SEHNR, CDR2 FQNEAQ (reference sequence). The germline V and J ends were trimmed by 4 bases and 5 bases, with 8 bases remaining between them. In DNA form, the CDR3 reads TGTGCCAGCAGCTCCGATGGTTATGGCTACACCTTC. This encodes CASSSDGYGYTF.

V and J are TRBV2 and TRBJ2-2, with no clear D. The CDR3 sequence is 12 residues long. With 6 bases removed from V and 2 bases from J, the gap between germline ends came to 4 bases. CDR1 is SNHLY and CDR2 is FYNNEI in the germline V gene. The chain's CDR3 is CASRDNTGELFF. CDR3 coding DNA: TGTGCCAGCAGGGACAACACCGGGGAGCTGTTTTTT.

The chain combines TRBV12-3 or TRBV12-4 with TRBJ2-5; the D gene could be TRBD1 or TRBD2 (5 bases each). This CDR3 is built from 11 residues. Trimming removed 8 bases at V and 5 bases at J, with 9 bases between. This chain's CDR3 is CASREGETQYF. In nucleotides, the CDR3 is TGTGCCAGCCGCGAGGGGGAGACCCAGTACTTC.

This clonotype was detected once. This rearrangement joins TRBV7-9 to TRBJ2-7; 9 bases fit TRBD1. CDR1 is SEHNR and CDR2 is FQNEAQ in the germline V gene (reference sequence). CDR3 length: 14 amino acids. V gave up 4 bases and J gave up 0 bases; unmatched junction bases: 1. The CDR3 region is CASSSQGASYEQYF. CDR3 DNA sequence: TGTGCCAGCAGCTCACAGGGGGCCTCCTACGAGCAGTACTTC.

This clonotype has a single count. The CDR3 reads CSVVITEAFF. The CDR3 region has the DNA TGCAGCGTTGTTATCACTGAAGCTTTCTTT. The chain combines TRBV29-1 with TRBJ1-1; D ambiguous. Per germline, CDR1 SQVTM and CDR2 ANQGSEA. Trimming cost V 4 bases and J 4 bases, with 4 bases left between them. This CDR3 has 10 amino acids.

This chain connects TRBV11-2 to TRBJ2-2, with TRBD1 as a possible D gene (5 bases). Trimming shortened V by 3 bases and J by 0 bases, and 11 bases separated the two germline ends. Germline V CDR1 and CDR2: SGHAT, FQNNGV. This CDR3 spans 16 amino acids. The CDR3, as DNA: TGTGCCAGCAGCTTTAGCAGGGATTCGAACACCGGGGAGCTGTTTTTT. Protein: CASSFSRDSNTGELFF. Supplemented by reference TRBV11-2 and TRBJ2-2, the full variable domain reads EAGVAQSPRYKIIEKRQSVAFWCNPISGHATLYWYQQILGQGPKLLIQFQNNGVVDDSQLPKDRFSAERLKGVDSTLKIQPAKLEDSAVYLCASSFSRDSNTGELFFGEGSRLTVL.

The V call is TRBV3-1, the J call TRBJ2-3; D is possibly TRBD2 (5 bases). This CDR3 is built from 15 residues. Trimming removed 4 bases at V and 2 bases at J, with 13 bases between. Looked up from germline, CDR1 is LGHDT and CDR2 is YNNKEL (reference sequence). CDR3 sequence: CASSPYTGYTDTQYF. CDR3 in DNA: TGTGCCAGCAGCCCTTATACGGGGTACACAGATACGCAGTATTTT.

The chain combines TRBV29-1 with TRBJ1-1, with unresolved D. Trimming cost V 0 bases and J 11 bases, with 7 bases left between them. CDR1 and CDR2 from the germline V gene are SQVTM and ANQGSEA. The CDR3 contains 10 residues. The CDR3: CSVEDLGAFF. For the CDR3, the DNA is TGCAGCGTTGAAGATCTCGGGGCTTTCTTT.

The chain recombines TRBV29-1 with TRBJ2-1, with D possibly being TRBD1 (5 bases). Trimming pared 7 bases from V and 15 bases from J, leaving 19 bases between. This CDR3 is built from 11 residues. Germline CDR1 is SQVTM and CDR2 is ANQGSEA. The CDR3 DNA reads TGCAGCGCTACCAGGGAAGAGTTCTGGTTCTTC. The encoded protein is CSATREEFWFF.

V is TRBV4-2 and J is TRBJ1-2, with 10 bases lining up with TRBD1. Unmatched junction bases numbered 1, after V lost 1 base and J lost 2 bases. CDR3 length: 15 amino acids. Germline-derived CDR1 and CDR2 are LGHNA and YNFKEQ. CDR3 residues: CASSQGQGANYGYTF. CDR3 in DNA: TGTGCCAGCAGCCAAGGACAGGGGGCGAACTATGGCTACACCTTC.

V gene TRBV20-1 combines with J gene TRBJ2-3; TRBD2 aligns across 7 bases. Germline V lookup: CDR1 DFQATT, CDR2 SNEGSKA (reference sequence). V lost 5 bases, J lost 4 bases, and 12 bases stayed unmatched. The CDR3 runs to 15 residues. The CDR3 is CSAFPPGGRADTQYF. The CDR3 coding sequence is TGCAGTGCTTTCCCCCCGGGGGGAAGAGCAGATACGCAGTATTTT.

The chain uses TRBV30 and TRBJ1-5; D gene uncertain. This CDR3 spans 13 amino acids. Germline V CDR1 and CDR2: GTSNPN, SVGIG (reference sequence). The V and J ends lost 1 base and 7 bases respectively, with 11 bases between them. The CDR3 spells CAWSARSWQPQHF. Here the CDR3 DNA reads TGTGCCTGGAGTGCTAGGTCGTGGCAGCCCCAGCATTTT.

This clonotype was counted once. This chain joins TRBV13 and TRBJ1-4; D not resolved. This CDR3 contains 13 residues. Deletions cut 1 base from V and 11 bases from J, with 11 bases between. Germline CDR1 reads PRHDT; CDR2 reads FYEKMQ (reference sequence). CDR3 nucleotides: TGTGCCAGCAGCTTAGACCTTCAAGGGAAACTGTTTTTT. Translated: CASSLDLQGKLFF.

CDR3 nucleotide sequence: TGCGCCAGCAGCCAAGATAAAGCAGGGACCTACGAGCAGTACTTC. Its translation is CASSQDKAGTYEQYF. The chain is built from TRBV4-1 and TRBJ2-7, with a possible D match to TRBD1 (5 bases). V lost 0 bases, J lost 2 bases, and 11 bases lay in between. Germline loops: CDR1 MGHRA, CDR2 YSYEKL. The CDR3 length is 15 residues.

Written as DNA, the CDR3 is TGTGCCAGCAGTTTATGGGGTGGCAGAATAAACACTGAAGCTTTCTTT. Translation: CASSLWGGRINTEAFF. The gene calls are TRBV27 and TRBJ1-1, with D unclear. With 1 base removed from V and 2 bases from J, the gap between germline ends came to 14 bases. Germline V lookup: CDR1 MNHEY, CDR2 SMNVEV (reference sequence). CDR3 length: 16 residues.

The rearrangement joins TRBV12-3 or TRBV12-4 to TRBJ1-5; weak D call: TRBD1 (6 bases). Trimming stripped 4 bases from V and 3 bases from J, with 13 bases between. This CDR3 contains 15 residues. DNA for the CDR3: TGTGCCAGCAGTTCTTACAGGGTTTCCAATCAGCCCCAGCATTTT. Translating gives CASSSYRVSNQPQHF.

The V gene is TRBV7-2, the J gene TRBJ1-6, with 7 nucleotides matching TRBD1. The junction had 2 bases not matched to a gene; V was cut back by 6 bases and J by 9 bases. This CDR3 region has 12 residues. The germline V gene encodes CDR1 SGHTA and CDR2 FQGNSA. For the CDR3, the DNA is TGTGCCAGCAGAACAGGGGCTTCACCCCTCCACTTT. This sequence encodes CASRTGASPLHF.

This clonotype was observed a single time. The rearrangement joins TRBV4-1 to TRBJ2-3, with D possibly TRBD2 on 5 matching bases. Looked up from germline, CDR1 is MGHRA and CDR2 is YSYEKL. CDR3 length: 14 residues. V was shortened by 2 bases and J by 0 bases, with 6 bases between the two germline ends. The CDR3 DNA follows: TGCGCCAGCAGCCAAAGGACTAGCACAGATACGCAGTATTTT. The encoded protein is CASSQRTSTDTQYF.

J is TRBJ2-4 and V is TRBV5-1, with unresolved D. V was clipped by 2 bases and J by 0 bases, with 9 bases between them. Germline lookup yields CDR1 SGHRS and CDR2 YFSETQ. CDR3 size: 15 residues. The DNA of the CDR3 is TGCGCCAGCAGCTTCGGAGACCCAGCCAAAAACATTCAGTACTTC. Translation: CASSFGDPAKNIQYF.

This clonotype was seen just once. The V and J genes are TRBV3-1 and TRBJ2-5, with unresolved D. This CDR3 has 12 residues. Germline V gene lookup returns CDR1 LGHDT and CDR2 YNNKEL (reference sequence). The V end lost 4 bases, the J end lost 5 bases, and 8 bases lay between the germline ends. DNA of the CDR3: TGTGCCAGCAGCCGGACCCCGGAGACCCAGTACTTC. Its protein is CASSRTPETQYF.

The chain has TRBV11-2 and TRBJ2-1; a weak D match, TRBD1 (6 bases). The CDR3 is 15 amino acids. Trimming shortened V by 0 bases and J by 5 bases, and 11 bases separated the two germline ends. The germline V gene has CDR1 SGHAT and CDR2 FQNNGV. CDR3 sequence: CASSLDRGSHNEQFF. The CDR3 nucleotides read TGTGCCAGCAGCTTAGACAGGGGTTCTCACAATGAGCAGTTCTTC.

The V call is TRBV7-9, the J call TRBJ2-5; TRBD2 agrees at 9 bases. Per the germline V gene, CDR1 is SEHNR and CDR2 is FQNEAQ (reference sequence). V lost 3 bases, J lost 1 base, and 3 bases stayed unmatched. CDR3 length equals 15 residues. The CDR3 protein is CASSFGGGAQETQYF. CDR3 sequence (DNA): TGTGCCAGCAGCTTCGGCGGGGGGGCCCAAGAGACCCAGTACTTC.

The CDR3 is CSATSGGGEDTQYF. CDR3 DNA: TGCAGTGCTACTAGCGGGGGGGGCGAAGATACGCAGTATTTT. This chain connects TRBV20-1 to TRBJ2-3; TRBD2 agrees at 12 bases. Germline assignment: CDR1 DFQATT and CDR2 SNEGSKA (reference sequence). Losses at the gene ends were 4 bases for V and 5 bases for J; bases not matched to a gene: 4. This CDR3 has 14 amino acids.

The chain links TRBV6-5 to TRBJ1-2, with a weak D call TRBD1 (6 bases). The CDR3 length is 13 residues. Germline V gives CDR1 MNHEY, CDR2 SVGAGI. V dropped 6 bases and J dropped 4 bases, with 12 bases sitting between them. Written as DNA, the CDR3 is TGTGCCAGCAGGACAGGACAGAGCTATGGCTACACCTTC. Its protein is CASRTGQSYGYTF.

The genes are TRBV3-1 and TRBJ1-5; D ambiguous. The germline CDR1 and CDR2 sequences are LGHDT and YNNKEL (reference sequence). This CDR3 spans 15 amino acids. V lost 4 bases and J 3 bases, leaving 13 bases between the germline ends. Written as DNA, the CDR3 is TGTGCCAGCAGCCCCGACGGGCGGGACAATCAGCCCCAGCATTTT. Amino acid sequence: CASSPDGRDNQPQHF.